Shown below are 21 T cell receptor beta chains from a single sample sequenced in a study of T cells after posttransplantation cyclophosphamide. Sequencing was performed with immunoSEQ multiplex PCR; in TCRdb, only in-frame clones are kept and a portion is missing. The sample was found to contain 37,000 or so clones, and every one recurs. The specimen sequenced was PBMCs. The receptors were sampled from a man under 40 in good health and a related stem cell transplant donor.

This clone has only a few counts. This chain uses TRBV29-1 with TRBJ2-7, with TRBD1 matching over 7 bases. The CDR3 covers 12 residues. Germline V gives CDR1 SQVTM, CDR2 ANQGSEA. The ends lost 7 bases at V and 2 bases at J; junction bases unmatched: 5. The CDR3 sequence: CSARDSAYEQYF. The CDR3 coding sequence is TGCAGCGCCCGGGACAGTGCCTACGAGCAGTACTTC.

This clone was observed many times. The rearrangement joins TRBV11-1 to TRBJ1-1; D might be TRBD1 (5 bases). V lost 3 bases and J lost 5, with 13 bases in between. From germline, CDR1 is SGHAT and CDR2 FQDESV (reference sequence). The CDR3 is 14 amino acids. The CDR3 reads CASSFPTGRTEAFF. CDR3 bases: TGTGCCAGCAGCTTCCCTACAGGCCGAACTGAAGCTTTCTTT.

This clone was detected many times. The genes are TRBV18 and TRBJ1-1; D may be TRBD1 (6 bases). The V end lost 5 bases, the J end lost 0 bases, and 13 bases lay between the germline ends. The CDR3 has 15 amino acids. The germline gives CDR1 KGHSH, CDR2 LQKENI. CDR3 sequence reads: CASSGIGGLNTEAFF. DNA for the CDR3: TGTGCCAGCTCAGGAATTGGGGGCCTGAACACTGAAGCTTTCTTT.

This clone was counted many times. The chain combines TRBV4-1 with TRBJ2-1; tentatively, D is TRBD2 (6 bases). The germline V and J ends were trimmed by 4 bases and 6 bases, with 13 bases remaining between them. CDR3 length: 14 residues. Germline loops: CDR1 MGHRA, CDR2 YSYEKL. CDR3 sequence: CASSLAGFANEQFF. The CDR3 bases are TGCGCCAGCAGCCTCGCGGGGTTTGCCAATGAGCAGTTCTTC.

In its sample, this clone was seen many times. The V gene is TRBV5-6, the J gene TRBJ1-6; the D is unclear. The germline V gene has CDR1 SGHDT and CDR2 YYEEEE. Trimming took 0 bases from V and 5 from J, leaving 6 bases between them. The CDR3 is made up of 14 amino acids. As DNA, the CDR3 is TGTGCCAGCAGCTTGGATGTTAATAATTCACCCCTCCACTTT. As protein: CASSLDVNNSPLHF.

This clone was recorded many times. V is TRBV6-5 and J is TRBJ2-7; 9 nucleotides line up with TRBD2. Trimming removed 7 bases from V and 6 bases from J; junction bases left unmatched: 7. Germline CDR1 reads MNHEY; CDR2 reads SVGAGI. This CDR3 has 13 amino acids. CDR3 DNA sequence: TGTGCCAGCACCTCGGGGCGGGGGGGCGAGCAGTACTTC. Protein product: CASTSGRGGEQYF.

This clone was observed at least ten times. This chain joins TRBV6-6 and TRBJ1-4; 10 bases are shared with TRBD1. Germline CDR1 MNHNY, CDR2 SVGAGI (reference sequence). The CDR3 totals 14 residues. Germline trimming cut 11 bases from V and 8 bases from J; bases unmatched to any gene: 11. The CDR3 protein is CAATRGQGYEKLFF. CDR3 sequence (DNA): TGTGCCGCGACGAGGGGACAGGGGTACGAAAAACTGTTTTTT.

The table lists this clone with many counts. The genes are TRBV29-1 and TRBJ1-4, with TRBD1 matching 7 bases. The junction had 18 bases not matched to a gene; V was cut back by 7 bases and J by 4 bases. CDR3 length equals 17 residues. Looked up from germline, CDR1 is SQVTM and CDR2 is ANQGSEA. CDR3 sequence reads: CSAPREGAGWINEKLFF. The CDR3 nucleotides read TGCAGCGCCCCGCGTGAGGGGGCAGGGTGGATTAATGAAAAACTGTTTTTT. Complete variable domain (other parts from reference TRBV29-1 and TRBJ1-4): SAVISQKPSRDICQRGTSLTIQCQVDSQVTMMFWYRQQPGQSLTLIATANQGSEATYESGFVIDKFPISRPNLTFSTLTVSNMSPEDSSIYLCSAPREGAGWINEKLFFGSGTQLSVL.

This clone was counted many times. The J gene is TRBJ2-1, the V gene TRBV9; D tentatively reads TRBD1 or TRBD2 (5 bases each). Germline V gene sequence: CDR1 SGDLS, CDR2 YYNGEE. Trimming shortened V by 2 bases and J by 6 bases, and 9 bases separated the two germline ends. The CDR3 totals 13 residues. The CDR3 DNA sequence: TGTGCCAGCAGCGTTCGAGGGGCCAATGAGCAGTTCTTC. This sequence encodes CASSVRGANEQFF.

This clone appeared many times. Other DNA sequences in this specimen translate into the identical CDR3. The chain links TRBV7-9 to TRBJ2-3; perhaps TRBD2 as D (6 bases). Germline assignment: CDR1 SEHNR and CDR2 FQNEAQ (reference sequence). This CDR3 comprises 12 residues. Trimming removed 1 base at V and 9 bases at J, with 8 bases between. CDR3 region: CASSLEEGTQYF. The CDR3, as DNA: TGTGCCAGCAGCTTAGAGGAGGGGACGCAGTATTTT.

This clone showed up just a few times. V usage is TRBV5-4 and J usage is TRBJ1-6, with a weak D call TRBD1 (5 bases). CDR3 length: 15 residues. Germline V lookup: CDR1 SGHNT, CDR2 YYREEE (reference sequence). The V end was cut by 0 bases, the J end by 7 bases, with 11 bases between. In DNA, the CDR3 is TGTGCCAGCAGCTTGGTAGGGGCCAACAATTCACCCCTCCACTTT. Translating gives CASSLVGANNSPLHF.

This clone was detected ten times or more. The chain couples TRBV7-2 to TRBJ1-5; no firm D call. Germline V CDR1 and CDR2: SGHTA, FQGNSA. V lost 0 bases, J lost 5 bases, and 11 bases lay in between. This CDR3 comprises 15 residues. The CDR3 DNA sequence: TGTGCCAGCAGCTTAGCCGTGAACACCTATCAGCCCCAGCATTTT. Its protein product is CASSLAVNTYQPQHF.

This clone has a count of ten or more. The rearrangement links TRBV11-3 to TRBJ1-2; D is possibly TRBD1 (6 bases). Trimming shortened V by 0 bases and J by 6 bases, and 8 bases separated the two germline ends. This CDR3 is 13 amino acids long. Looked up from germline, CDR1 is SGHNT and CDR2 is YENEEA. CDR3: CASSLEGGHGYTF. The CDR3 DNA follows: TGTGCCAGCAGCTTAGAGGGGGGGCATGGCTACACCTTC.

This clone was observed many times. V and J are TRBV12-3 or TRBV12-4 and TRBJ1-1; D is unresolved. The V end lost 3 bases, the J end lost 2 bases, and 7 bases lay between the germline ends. The CDR3 covers 13 residues. CDR3: CASSFPDNTEAFF. The CDR3 DNA is TGTGCCAGCAGTTTCCCAGATAACACTGAAGCTTTCTTT.

This clone was seen at least ten times. The genes are TRBV7-2 and TRBJ2-7; 7 bases are a match to TRBD2. V was clipped by 5 bases and J by 1 base; unmatched bases: 8. This CDR3 spans 15 amino acids. From germline, CDR1 is SGHTA and CDR2 FQGNSA. Written as DNA, the CDR3 is TGTGCCAGCAGCCTAGGGAGGGGCGCGTCCTACGAGCAGTACTTC. Translating it yields CASSLGRGASYEQYF.

The V gene is TRBV9, the J gene TRBJ2-1; the D gene is possibly TRBD2 (7 bases). The CDR3 sequence is 16 residues long. V lost 4 bases, J lost 5 bases, and 19 bases lay in between. Germline values: CDR1 SGDLS, CDR2 YYNGEE. The chain's CDR3 is CASSTSGGGVNNEQFF. The DNA for the CDR3 is TGTGCCAGCAGCACGAGTGGAGGGGGGGTCAACAATGAGCAGTTCTTC.

This clone appeared a few times. This chain uses TRBV19 with TRBJ1-5, with 11 bases aligning to TRBD1. Germline trimming cut 5 bases from V and 5 bases from J; bases unmatched to any gene: 5. From germline, CDR1 is LNHDA and CDR2 SQIVND (reference sequence). The CDR3 length is 15 residues. CDR3 bases: TGTGCCAGTAGTGCTTGGACAGGGGGCGATCAGCCCCAGCATTTT. Protein: CASSAWTGGDQPQHF.

This clone was seen ten or more times. The chain combines TRBV18 with TRBJ1-6; 7 bases match TRBD1. J gave up 9 bases and V 4 bases, and 6 bases lay outside the gene matches. The CDR3 spans 14 residues. Germline lookup yields CDR1 KGHSH and CDR2 LQKENI. CDR3 region: CASSRGQASSPLHF. The CDR3 DNA reads TGTGCCAGCTCACGCGGACAGGCGAGTTCACCCCTCCACTTT.

Here the CDR3 reads CASSWGLRNTGELFF. For the CDR3, the DNA is TGCGCCAGCAGCTGGGGACTGCGGAACACCGGGGAGCTGTTTTTT. This chain joins TRBV5-1 and TRBJ2-2; D is perhaps TRBD2 (6 bases). Germline loops: CDR1 SGHRS, CDR2 YFSETQ. Trimming removed 3 bases at V and 1 base at J, with 10 bases between. The CDR3 has 15 amino acids.

This clone was seen at least ten times. The chain employs TRBV6-5 and TRBJ2-7, with a tentative D call TRBD2 (5 bases). The CDR3 has 12 amino acids. The germline V and J ends were trimmed by 6 bases and 7 bases, with 13 bases remaining between them. The germline CDR1 and CDR2 sequences are MNHEY and SVGAGI. The DNA of the CDR3 is TGTGCCAGCAGCCGACTGCCGGGGGAGCAGTACTTC. Encoded protein: CASSRLPGEQYF.

This clone was seen at least ten times. This chain uses TRBV19 with TRBJ1-5; D remains ambiguous. The germline gives CDR1 LNHDA, CDR2 SQIVND (reference sequence). This CDR3 region has 14 residues. Trimming took off 3 bases at V and 5 bases at J, with 11 bases between the two ends. DNA for the CDR3: TGTGCCAGTAGTATTAGGGCCGGCGATCAGCCCCAGCATTTT. Amino acids: CASSIRAGDQPQHF.